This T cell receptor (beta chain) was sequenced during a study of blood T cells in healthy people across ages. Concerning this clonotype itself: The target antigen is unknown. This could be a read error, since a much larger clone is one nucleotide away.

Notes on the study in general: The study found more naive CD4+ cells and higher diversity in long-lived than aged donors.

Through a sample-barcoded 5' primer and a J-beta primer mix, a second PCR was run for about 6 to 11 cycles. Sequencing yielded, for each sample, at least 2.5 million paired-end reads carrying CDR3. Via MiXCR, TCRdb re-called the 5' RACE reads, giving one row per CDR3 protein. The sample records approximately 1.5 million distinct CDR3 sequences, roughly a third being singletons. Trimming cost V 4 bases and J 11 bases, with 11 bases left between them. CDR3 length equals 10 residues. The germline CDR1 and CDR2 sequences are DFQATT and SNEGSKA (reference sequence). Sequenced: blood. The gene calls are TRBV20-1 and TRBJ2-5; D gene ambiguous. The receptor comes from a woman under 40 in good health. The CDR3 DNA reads TGCAGTGCTACCGCCCCTGAGCAGTACTTC. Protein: CSATAPEQYF.